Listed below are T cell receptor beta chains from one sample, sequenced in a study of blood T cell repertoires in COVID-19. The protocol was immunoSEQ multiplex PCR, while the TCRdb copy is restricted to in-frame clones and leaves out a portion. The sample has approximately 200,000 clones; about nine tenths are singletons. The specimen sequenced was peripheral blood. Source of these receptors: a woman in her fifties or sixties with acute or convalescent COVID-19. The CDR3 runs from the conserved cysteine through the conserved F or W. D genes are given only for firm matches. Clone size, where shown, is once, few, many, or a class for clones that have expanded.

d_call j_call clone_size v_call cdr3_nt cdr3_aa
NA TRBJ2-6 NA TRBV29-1 TGCAGCGTTGAGGCAGTGCCCGACTCTGGGGCCAACGTCCTGACTTTC CSVEAVPDSGANVLTF
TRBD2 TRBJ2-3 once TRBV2 TGTGCCAGCAGAGCGGGAACCGGGACTAGCGGGAGCTGGGCAGATACGCAGTATTTT CASRAGTGTSGSWADTQYF
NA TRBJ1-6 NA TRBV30 TGTGCCTCCGAGGCGGGGGGCGGTTCACCCCTCCACTTT CASEAGGGSPLHF
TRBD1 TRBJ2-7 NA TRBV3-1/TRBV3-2 TGTGCCAGCAGCCAGACAGGGGGCGCGATGAACGAGCAGTACTTC CASSQTGGAMNEQYF
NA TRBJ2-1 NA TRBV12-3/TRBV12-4 TGTGCCAGCAGTTTTTATGGCAGACAGTTCTTC CASSFYGRQFF
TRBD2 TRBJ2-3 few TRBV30 TGTGCCTGGAGTGGTGGGTCCCGGGGTAGCGGGAGGGCCAAAAGCTACCCAGATACGCAGTATTTT CAWSGGSRGSGRAKSYPDTQYF
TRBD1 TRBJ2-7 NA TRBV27 TGTGCCAGCAGGACGACAGGGGGGGACGAGCAGTACTTC CASRTTGGDEQYF
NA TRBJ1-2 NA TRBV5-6 TGTGCCAGCAGCTTGTTGGCCAGGGATGGCTACACCTTC CASSLLARDGYTF
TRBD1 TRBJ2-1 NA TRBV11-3 TGTGCCAGCAGCCGACAGGGCCAATACAATGAGCAGTTCTTC CASSRQGQYNEQFF
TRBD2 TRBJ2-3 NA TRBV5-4 TGTGCCAGCAGCTCTAGCGGAGACACAGATACGCAGTATTTT CASSSSGDTDTQYF
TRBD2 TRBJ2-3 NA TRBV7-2 TGTGCCAGCAGCACCAAAGCGGGGGTGGGGCAAGATACGCAGTATTTT CASSTKAGVGQDTQYF
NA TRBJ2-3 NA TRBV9 TGTGCCAGCAGCGCCGCTGAACTAGGTACGCAGTATTTT CASSAAELGTQYF
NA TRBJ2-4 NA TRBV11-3 TGTGCCAGCAGCCCCGGACAAGGGGTAGCCAAAAACATTCAGTACTTC CASSPGQGVAKNIQYF
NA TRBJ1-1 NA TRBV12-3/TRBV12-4 TGTGCCAGCAGTTTGACCGGACAGCTTGAAGCTTTCTTT CASSLTGQLEAFF
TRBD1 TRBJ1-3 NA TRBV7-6 TGTGCCAGCAGCCTCGGACAGGGAGGCTTGAGAAACACCATATATTTT CASSLGQGGLRNTIYF
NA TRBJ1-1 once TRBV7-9 TGTGCCAGCAGCTTAATGACAGGACCGGCGAACACTGAAGCTTTCTTT CASSLMTGPANTEAFF
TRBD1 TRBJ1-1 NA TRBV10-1 TGCGCCAGCAGTGACCAAGCTCAGGGGGGCACTGAAGCTTTCTTT CASSDQAQGGTEAFF
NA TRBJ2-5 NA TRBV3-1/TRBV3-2 TGTGCCAGCAGCCGACGAGAGGAGGAGACCCAGTACTTC CASSRREEETQYF